This entry is about one T cell receptor beta chain. Patients with Susac syndrome met diagnostic criteria that were recently defined for definite or probable disease. Reverse transcription of roughly 0.5 to 1 ug RNA used random hexamers. TCRdb re-called the immunoSEQ multiplex PCR reads through MiXCR, storing one row per CDR3 protein. The top ten hold 0.55% to 0.75% of the sample, which has roughly 86,000 distinct CDR3 sequences, approximately 96% seen once. The data originate from a study of CD8 T cells in Susac syndrome. Germline V gene sequence: CDR1 SGHDN, CDR2 FVKESK. The CDR3 is made up of 15 amino acids. V lost 3 bases to trimming and J lost 4 bases; unmatched junction nucleotides: 3.

Sequencing used CD8+ T cells from PBMCs. The chain combines TRBV14 with TRBJ2-3; TRBD1 matches 11 bases. The TCR sequence derives from a human donor with Susac syndrome. For the CDR3, the DNA is TGTGCCAGCAGCCATAGGACAGGGGGCGCAGATACGCAGTATTTT. It is translated as CASSHRTGGADTQYF. The full variable domain, in which reference TRBV14 and TRBJ2-3 provide the parts outside the CDR3, is EAGVTQFPSHSVIEKGQTVTLRCDPISGHDNLYWYRRVMGKEIKFLLHFVKESKQDESGMPNNRFLAERTGGTYSTLKVQPAELEDSGVYFCASSHRTGGADTQYFGPGTRLTVL.